The rows below give T cell receptor beta chains drawn from one sample of a study of blood T cell repertoires in COVID-19. This table comes from immunoSEQ multiplex PCR, and its TCRdb copy is limited to in-frame clones, with some not included. The repertoire holds more than 80,000 clones, with roughly four fifths as singletons. The sequenced sample consisted of peripheral blood. Every receptor here comes from a man aged 45-65 years with active or convalescent COVID-19. Each CDR3 is given with its conserved first and last residue. The order of the fields is J gene, clone size, D gene, V gene, CDR3 protein, CDR3 DNA. The D gene is left open where the match is weak. For some rows the clone size is stated as once, few or many, or as a class when expanded; others skip it.

J gene: TRBJ1-1; clone size: .; D gene: TRBD1; V gene: TRBV29-1; CDR3 protein: CSVGQGTVTEAFF; CDR3 DNA: TGCAGCGTAGGACAGGGGACAGTAACTGAAGCTTTCTTT
J gene: TRBJ1-1; clone size: .; D gene: TRBD1; V gene: TRBV6-4; CDR3 protein: CASSPSGQTNTEAFF; CDR3 DNA: TGTGCCAGCAGCCCCTCGGGACAGACGAACACTGAAGCTTTCTTT
J gene: TRBJ2-5; clone size: .; D gene: .; V gene: TRBV28; CDR3 protein: CASMKGVTETQYF; CDR3 DNA: TGTGCCAGCATGAAGGGGGTCACGGAGACCCAGTACTTC
J gene: TRBJ2-2; clone size: .; D gene: TRBD2; V gene: TRBV5-4; CDR3 protein: CASSSRIWTGTINTGELFF; CDR3 DNA: TGTGCCAGCAGCTCGCGAATTTGGACGGGGACTATTAACACCGGGGAGCTGTTTTTT
J gene: TRBJ2-5; clone size: .; D gene: TRBD2; V gene: TRBV27; CDR3 protein: CASSSTSGQETQYF; CDR3 DNA: TGTGCCAGCAGTTCGACTAGCGGCCAAGAGACCCAGTACTTC
J gene: TRBJ2-2; clone size: .; D gene: .; V gene: TRBV28; CDR3 protein: CASTSLGQSNTGELFF; CDR3 DNA: TGTGCCAGCACCTCACTTGGGCAGTCGAACACCGGGGAGCTGTTTTTT
J gene: TRBJ1-1; clone size: .; D gene: TRBD1; V gene: TRBV19; CDR3 protein: CASSIRQGGSEAFF; CDR3 DNA: TGTGCCAGTAGTATAAGGCAGGGGGGATCTGAAGCTTTCTTT
J gene: TRBJ1-2; clone size: .; D gene: .; V gene: TRBV7-9; CDR3 protein: CASSSSTGNYGYTF; CDR3 DNA: TGTGCCAGCAGCTCCTCGACGGGTAACTATGGCTACACCTTC
J gene: TRBJ2-1; clone size: .; D gene: TRBD1; V gene: TRBV5-1; CDR3 protein: CASSYSPGTGGNPYNEQFF; CDR3 DNA: TGCGCCAGCAGCTATTCCCCGGGGACAGGGGGTAACCCATACAATGAGCAGTTCTTC
J gene: TRBJ1-2; clone size: .; D gene: .; V gene: TRBV6-5; CDR3 protein: CASSGWQGGHYGYTF; CDR3 DNA: TGTGCCAGTAGCGGGTGGCAGGGAGGTCACTATGGCTACACCTTC
J gene: TRBJ2-1; clone size: .; D gene: .; V gene: TRBV19; CDR3 protein: CASIYWENEQFF; CDR3 DNA: TGTGCCAGTATATACTGGGAGAATGAGCAGTTCTTC
J gene: TRBJ1-1; clone size: .; D gene: TRBD1; V gene: TRBV2; CDR3 protein: CASSEVWTGEAFF; CDR3 DNA: TGTGCCAGCAGTGAAGTATGGACAGGTGAAGCTTTCTTT
J gene: TRBJ1-1; clone size: .; D gene: .; V gene: TRBV5-6; CDR3 protein: CASSLTQSTEAFF; CDR3 DNA: TGTGCCAGCAGCTTGACACAGAGCACTGAAGCTTTCTTT
J gene: TRBJ2-7; clone size: .; D gene: .; V gene: TRBV14; CDR3 protein: CASSQDQAGPKMEQYF; CDR3 DNA: TGTGCCAGCAGCCAAGATCAGGCAGGGCCGAAGATGGAGCAGTACTTC
J gene: TRBJ1-1; clone size: .; D gene: .; V gene: TRBV7-2; CDR3 protein: CASSPPGGHTEAFF; CDR3 DNA: TGTGCCAGCAGCCCGCCGGGGGGACACACTGAAGCTTTCTTT
J gene: TRBJ1-2; clone size: .; D gene: .; V gene: TRBV4-1; CDR3 protein: CASSQDDSVYGYTF; CDR3 DNA: TGCGCCAGCAGCCAAGATGATAGTGTTTACGGCTACACCTTC
J gene: TRBJ2-3; clone size: .; D gene: .; V gene: TRBV10-3; CDR3 protein: CATLALGPDTDTQYF; CDR3 DNA: TGTGCCACCCTTGCGCTGGGGCCCGACACAGATACGCAGTATTTT
J gene: TRBJ2-2; clone size: .; D gene: TRBD1; V gene: TRBV7-2; CDR3 protein: CASSPPGQGASGELFF; CDR3 DNA: TGTGCCAGCAGCCCCCCCGGGCAGGGGGCATCCGGGGAGCTGTTTTTT
J gene: TRBJ2-5; clone size: .; D gene: TRBD2; V gene: TRBV29-1; CDR3 protein: CSVGSGGGQETQYF; CDR3 DNA: TGCAGCGTAGGGTCTGGGGGGGGCCAAGAGACCCAGTACTTC
J gene: TRBJ2-5; clone size: .; D gene: .; V gene: TRBV2; CDR3 protein: CASTDGRGGTQYF; CDR3 DNA: TGTGCCAGCACCGACGGTAGGGGGGGGACCCAGTACTTC
J gene: TRBJ2-3; clone size: once; D gene: TRBD2; V gene: TRBV7-8; CDR3 protein: CASSQWVGLAESTDTQYF; CDR3 DNA: TGTGCCAGCAGCCAATGGGTCGGACTAGCGGAAAGCACAGATACGCAGTATTTT
J gene: TRBJ2-3; clone size: .; D gene: .; V gene: TRBV5-1; CDR3 protein: CASSPWVGGTDTQYF; CDR3 DNA: TGCGCCAGCAGCCCCTGGGTAGGGGGCACAGATACGCAGTATTTT
J gene: TRBJ2-7; clone size: .; D gene: TRBD2; V gene: TRBV6-5; CDR3 protein: CASRSGTRSYEQYF; CDR3 DNA: TGTGCCAGCAGGAGCGGGACTCGGTCCTACGAGCAGTACTTC
J gene: TRBJ2-7; clone size: .; D gene: .; V gene: TRBV7-9; CDR3 protein: CASSHPRYLSYEQYF; CDR3 DNA: TGTGCCAGCAGCCACCCACGGTACCTCTCCTACGAGCAGTACTTC
J gene: TRBJ1-1; clone size: .; D gene: .; V gene: TRBV6-5; CDR3 protein: CASSYGPNTEAFF; CDR3 DNA: TGTGCCAGCAGCTATGGGCCTAACACTGAAGCTTTCTTT
J gene: TRBJ2-3; clone size: .; D gene: .; V gene: TRBV5-1; CDR3 protein: CASSLDLASLGYF; CDR3 DNA: TGCGCCAGCAGCCTTGATCTAGCTTCCTTGGGGTATTTT
J gene: TRBJ1-4; clone size: .; D gene: TRBD1; V gene: TRBV28; CDR3 protein: CASSPGQATNEKLFF; CDR3 DNA: TGTGCCAGCAGCCCGGGACAGGCAACTAATGAAAAACTGTTTTTT
J gene: TRBJ1-5; clone size: .; D gene: TRBD1; V gene: TRBV2; CDR3 protein: CASSPGQTSNQPQHF; CDR3 DNA: TGTGCCAGCAGTCCGGGACAGACTAGCAATCAGCCCCAGCATTTT
J gene: TRBJ2-4; clone size: .; D gene: TRBD2; V gene: TRBV19; CDR3 protein: CASSIFGVAGGISPKNIQYF; CDR3 DNA: TGTGCCAGTAGTATCTTTGGGGTAGCGGGGGGGATATCTCCCAAAAACATTCAGTACTTC
J gene: TRBJ2-5; clone size: .; D gene: TRBD2; V gene: TRBV28; CDR3 protein: CASSPPGLAGGQETQYF; CDR3 DNA: TGTGCCAGCAGTCCCCCCGGACTAGCGGGGGGACAAGAGACCCAGTACTTC
J gene: TRBJ2-5; clone size: .; D gene: TRBD1; V gene: TRBV5-1; CDR3 protein: CASSFGQGGETQYF; CDR3 DNA: TGCGCCAGCAGCTTTGGACAGGGTGGGGAGACCCAGTACTTC
J gene: TRBJ2-7; clone size: .; D gene: TRBD1; V gene: TRBV20-1; CDR3 protein: CSARDSDRADF; CDR3 DNA: TGCAGTGCTAGAGATTCTGACAGGGCCGACTTC
J gene: TRBJ2-5; clone size: .; D gene: .; V gene: TRBV9; CDR3 protein: CASSVGSEETQYF; CDR3 DNA: TGTGCCAGCAGCGTAGGCTCAGAAGAGACCCAGTACTTC
J gene: TRBJ2-6; clone size: .; D gene: .; V gene: TRBV29-1; CDR3 protein: CSVSRDIDSGANVLTF; CDR3 DNA: TGCAGCGTGAGCCGGGACATTGACTCTGGGGCCAACGTCCTGACTTTC
J gene: TRBJ2-2; clone size: .; D gene: .; V gene: TRBV23-1; CDR3 protein: CASGRGFHHTGELFF; CDR3 DNA: TGCGCCAGCGGGAGGGGGTTCCATCACACCGGGGAGCTGTTTTTT
J gene: TRBJ1-2; clone size: .; D gene: TRBD1; V gene: TRBV5-4; CDR3 protein: CASSLRDSSNYGYTF; CDR3 DNA: TGTGCCAGCAGCCTAAGGGACAGTTCTAACTATGGCTACACCTTC
J gene: TRBJ1-4; clone size: .; D gene: .; V gene: TRBV7-8; CDR3 protein: CASSRGDRQTNEKLFF; CDR3 DNA: TGTGCCAGCAGCCGGGGGGACCGACAAACTAATGAAAAACTGTTTTTT
J gene: TRBJ1-3; clone size: .; D gene: TRBD1; V gene: TRBV7-6; CDR3 protein: CASSLGQKIRNTIYF; CDR3 DNA: TGTGCCAGCAGCTTGGGACAGAAAATTAGAAACACCATATATTTT
J gene: TRBJ2-1; clone size: .; D gene: .; V gene: TRBV24-1; CDR3 protein: CATSEEGREQFF; CDR3 DNA: TGTGCCACCAGTGAGGAGGGCCGTGAGCAGTTCTTC
J gene: TRBJ1-2; clone size: few; D gene: TRBD1; V gene: TRBV10-3; CDR3 protein: CAIREDRVEGYTF; CDR3 DNA: TGTGCCATCAGGGAGGACAGGGTAGAGGGCTACACCTTC
J gene: TRBJ1-2; clone size: .; D gene: .; V gene: TRBV24-1; CDR3 protein: CATSPGRAYGYTF; CDR3 DNA: TGTGCCACCAGTCCCGGGAGGGCTTATGGCTACACCTTC
J gene: TRBJ2-2; clone size: .; D gene: .; V gene: TRBV5-6; CDR3 protein: CASGLQGTADGELFF; CDR3 DNA: TGTGCCAGCGGTCTACAGGGTACGGCCGACGGGGAGCTGTTTTTT